The 12 T cell receptor beta chains reported below all come from one sample, sequenced in a study of cytomegalovirus exposure and HLA in healthy donors. Researchers ran the PCR with 60 Vbeta and 13 Jbeta primers. Measured with immunoSEQ multiplex PCR; TCRdb has only the in-frame clones, and not every one. The data show approximately 150,000 clones, around 67% seen once. Sequencing input: PBMCs. The origin of the receptors is a woman aged 18 to 35 in good health and CMV-seronegative.

In nucleotides, the CDR3 is TGTGCCAGCAGTATCGACAGTTATAGCAATCAGCCCCAGCATTTT. This gives the protein CASSIDSYSNQPQHF. The V call is TRBV6-6, the J call TRBJ1-5; D perhaps matches TRBD1 (5 bases). The CDR3 totals 15 residues. The V and J ends lost 5 bases and 0 bases respectively, with 11 bases between them. In germline, CDR1 is MNHNY, CDR2 SVGAGI (reference sequence).

This chain uses TRBV15 with TRBJ1-1, with a tentative D call TRBD1 (5 bases). The germline gives CDR1 LNHNV, CDR2 YYDKDF (reference sequence). The CDR3 consists of 14 residues. V was trimmed by 5 bases and J by 0 bases, leaving 10 bases between them. CDR3 residues: CATSVGGMNTEAFF. DNA of the CDR3: TGTGCCACCAGCGTGGGGGGAATGAACACTGAAGCTTTCTTT.

A single count supports this clone. The J gene is TRBJ1-1, the V gene TRBV7-9; 9 nucleotides agree with TRBD1. The CDR3 runs 15 residues. The ends lost 4 bases at V and 1 base at J; junction bases unmatched: 4. CDR1 and CDR2 from the germline V gene are SEHNR and FQNEAQ (reference sequence). The CDR3 loop is CASSWRGQGNTEAFF. CDR3 nucleotides: TGTGCCAGCAGCTGGCGGGGACAGGGGAACACTGAAGCTTTCTTT.

DNA for the CDR3: TGCGCCAGCAGCCAAAGGACAGGGGACTATGGCTACACCTTC. It yields the protein CASSQRTGDYGYTF. The chain uses TRBV4-1 and TRBJ1-2; 9 bases align to TRBD1. The CDR3 totals 14 residues. From germline, CDR1 is MGHRA and CDR2 YSYEKL. V dropped 2 bases and J dropped 3; count of bases not matched to a gene: 1.

V is TRBV6-1 and J is TRBJ1-1, with D uncertain. Trimming shortened V by 2 bases and J by 3 bases, and 7 bases separated the two germline ends. The CDR3 has 13 amino acids. Germline lookup yields CDR1 MNHNS and CDR2 SASEGT. The CDR3 region has the DNA TGTGCCAGCAGTGAAATGGGAGACACTGAAGCTTTCTTT. Translating gives CASSEMGDTEAFF.

This clone showed up just a few times. V gene TRBV5-1 combines with J gene TRBJ2-7; 11 bases match TRBD1. After removal of 4 bases from V and 3 bases from J, the junction contained 9 bases not matched to a gene. The CDR3 is 16 residues long. CDR1 is SGHRS, CDR2 YFSETQ, per germline. The CDR3 protein is CASSGLPGQGVYEQYF. As DNA, the CDR3 is TGCGCCAGCAGCGGCCTACCGGGACAGGGGGTCTACGAGCAGTACTTC.

V and J are TRBV4-3 and TRBJ2-3; TRBD2 aligns across 11 bases. The V gene's germline CDR1 is LGHNA and CDR2 YSLEER. The CDR3 spans 18 residues. With V trimmed by 4 bases and J by 0 bases, 9 bases remained unmatched. This CDR3 is CASSRALAGGTSTDTQYF. The CDR3, as DNA: TGCGCCAGCAGCCGAGCCCTAGCGGGAGGTACTAGCACAGATACGCAGTATTTT.

This rearrangement joins TRBV10-3 to TRBJ1-2; 7 positions agree with TRBD1. The germline V gene has CDR1 ENHRY and CDR2 SYGVKD. Losses at the gene ends were 6 bases for V and 4 bases for J; bases not matched to a gene: 11. This CDR3 has 15 amino acids. The CDR3 sequence: CAISETPGTAYGYTF. CDR3 in DNA: TGTGCCATCAGCGAAACCCCCGGGACAGCCTATGGCTACACCTTC.

V is TRBV18 and J is TRBJ2-1, with a tentative D call TRBD2 (6 bases). V dropped 3 bases and J dropped 7 bases, with 10 bases sitting between them. CDR1 KGHSH and CDR2 LQKENI come from the germline V gene. The CDR3 is 13 amino acids. CDR3: CASSPGTSNEQFF. The DNA for the CDR3 is TGTGCCAGCTCACCCGGGACTTCTAATGAGCAGTTCTTC. Full variable domain (rest looked up from reference TRBV18 and TRBJ2-1): NAGVMQNPRHLVRRRGQEARLRCSPMKGHSHVYWYRQLPEEGLKFMVYLQKENIIDESGMPKERFSAEFPKEGPSILRIQQVVRGDSAAYFCASSPGTSNEQFFGPGTRLTVL.

J is TRBJ1-3 and V is TRBV19; D possibly corresponds to TRBD1 (6 bases). Germline V gives CDR1 LNHDA, CDR2 SQIVND (reference sequence). The CDR3 runs 14 residues. Trimming stripped 10 bases from V and 1 base from J, with 14 bases between. CDR3 nucleotide sequence: TGTGCCACCGCTGGACAGATGTCTGGAAACACCATATATTTT. Translation gives CATAGQMSGNTIYF.

This sequence joins TRBV9 and TRBJ2-3, with TRBD2 identical over 8 bases. CDR1 is SGDLS and CDR2 is YYNGEE in the germline V gene. J gave up 7 bases and V 4 bases, and 11 bases lay outside the gene matches. This CDR3 has 15 residues. This CDR3 reads CASSPPGAGDYTQYF. The CDR3 DNA reads as TGTGCCAGCAGCCCACCGGGAGCGGGGGATTATACGCAGTATTTT.

The chain uses TRBV14 and TRBJ2-7, with TRBD1 matching 8 bases. Per germline, CDR1 SGHDN and CDR2 FVKESK. The CDR3 has 23 amino acids. The V segment lost 0 bases and the J segment 0 bases; nucleotides outside the gene matches: 25. CDR3: CASSQDYILRGRGRVVSSYEQYV. The CDR3 DNA reads TGTGCCAGCAGCCAAGATTACATACTTCGTGGCAGGGGGCGCGTGGTCAGCTCCTACGAGCAGTACGTC.